Listed below are T cell receptor beta chains from one sample, sequenced in a study of T cell repertoires in cytomegalovirus infection. TCRdb passed the reads through MiXCR, listing each CDR3 protein once. The sample has about 360,000 distinct CDR3 sequences; 15% to 20% are singletons. Source material: PBMCs. The receptor set was obtained from a human donor in good health (CMV status not recorded). Some clones in this sample may be carry-over from other donors' samples. CDR3s include the opening cysteine and the closing phenylalanine or tryptophan. Each record gives: clone size, J gene, V gene, D gene, CDR3 DNA, CDR3 protein. A D gene is named only where the DNA matches it firmly. Size is stated for part of the rows, as once, few or many counts, or as a class when the clone is expanded.

size: few; J: TRBJ1-6; V: TRBV7-9; D: NA; DNA: TGTGCCAGCAGCCCCCAATCGGATAATTCACCCCTCCACTTT; CDR3: CASSPQSDNSPLHF
size: many; J: TRBJ1-2; V: TRBV7-2; D: NA; DNA: TGTGCCAGCAGCTTAACTGGAACACCCCTCGGCTACACCTTC; CDR3: CASSLTGTPLGYTF
size: few; J: TRBJ2-1; V: TRBV11-2; D: NA; DNA: TGTGCCAGCAGCTTAGGGGTCACGGGGTACAATGAGCAGTTCTTC; CDR3: CASSLGVTGYNEQFF
size: NA; J: TRBJ2-1; V: TRBV6-6; D: NA; DNA: TGTGCCAGCAGTTATAGGGGCGAGGGGCAACCCTACAATGAGCAGTTCTTC; CDR3: CASSYRGEGQPYNEQFF
size: NA; J: TRBJ2-5; V: TRBV24-1; D: NA; DNA: TGTGCCGCCCAAACAGGACAAGAGACCCAGTACTTC; CDR3: CAAQTGQETQYF
size: few; J: TRBJ2-1; V: TRBV6-2/TRBV6-3; D: TRBD2; DNA: TGTGCCAGCAGCAAACTAGCGGGAGCGAGGAATGAGCAGTTCTTC; CDR3: CASSKLAGARNEQFF
size: many; J: TRBJ2-2; V: TRBV24-1; D: TRBD2; DNA: TGTGCCACCAGTGACTCCCCTGGGACTAGCGGAGCGAACACCGGGGAGCTGTTTTTT; CDR3: CATSDSPGTSGANTGELFF
size: NA; J: TRBJ2-5; V: TRBV7-9; D: NA; DNA: TGTGCCAGCAGCGATCGGGATCCCGCAGTGGTGACCCAGTACTTC; CDR3: CASSDRDPAVVTQYF
size: NA; J: TRBJ2-1; V: TRBV7-2; D: TRBD2; DNA: TGTGCCAGCAGCTTTCAACCTAGCGGGAGGGGCGAGCAGTTCTTC; CDR3: CASSFQPSGRGEQFF
size: many; J: TRBJ1-5; V: TRBV11-2; D: TRBD1; DNA: TGTGCCAGCAGCTTCGGACAGGGCAATCAGCCCCAGCATTTT; CDR3: CASSFGQGNQPQHF
size: few; J: TRBJ2-7; V: TRBV23-1; D: TRBD2; DNA: TGCGCCAGCAGTCAGGCTAGCGGGAGCCCATCCTACGAGCAGTACTTC; CDR3: CASSQASGSPSYEQYF
size: once; J: TRBJ2-5; V: TRBV6-6; D: TRBD1; DNA: TGTGCCAGCAGTTACTCGAGCCCAGGGGGAGAGACCCAGTACTTC; CDR3: CASSYSSPGGETQYF
size: many; J: TRBJ2-5; V: TRBV7-2; D: NA; DNA: TGTGCCAGCAGCTTCAATTTAATGGGCGAGACCCAGTACTTC; CDR3: CASSFNLMGETQYF
size: NA; J: TRBJ2-7; V: TRBV6-1; D: NA; DNA: TGTGCCAGCAGTGCGTTCGGAGGTCCCTACGAGCAGTACTTC; CDR3: CASSAFGGPYEQYF
size: NA; J: TRBJ2-2; V: TRBV4-3; D: TRBD1; DNA: TGCGCCAGCAGCCTCGTTAGGGGGCATGGCACCGGGGAGCTGTTTTTT; CDR3: CASSLVRGHGTGELFF
size: once; J: TRBJ2-3; V: TRBV5-1; D: TRBD2; DNA: TGCGCCAGCAGCTTGATAACTAGCGAACCTAGCACAGATACGCAGTATTTT; CDR3: CASSLITSEPSTDTQYF
size: many; J: TRBJ2-5; V: TRBV7-2; D: NA; DNA: TGTGCCAGCAGCTTATCTCACTCAGGCGGGGAGACCCAGTACTTC; CDR3: CASSLSHSGGETQYF
size: few; J: TRBJ2-3; V: TRBV11-2; D: TRBD2; DNA: TGTGCCAGCAGTGAAGGGACTAGCCTTGCAGATACGCAGTATTTT; CDR3: CASSEGTSLADTQYF
size: many; J: TRBJ2-3; V: TRBV7-2; D: TRBD2; DNA: TGTGCCAGCAGCTTAGTGCGACTAGCGGCTCTAGATACGCAGTATTTT; CDR3: CASSLVRLAALDTQYF
size: few; J: TRBJ2-7; V: TRBV2; D: NA; DNA: TGTGCCAGCTCGATTCCCCGGGGGTCCTACGAGCAGTACTTC; CDR3: CASSIPRGSYEQYF
size: NA; J: TRBJ2-5; V: TRBV7-1; D: NA; DNA: TGTGCCAGCAGCTCAGGGACCGCGGGTGAGACCCAGTACTTC; CDR3: CASSSGTAGETQYF
size: NA; J: TRBJ2-7; V: TRBV12-3/TRBV12-4; D: NA; DNA: TGTGCCAGCAGCCCTACCCCTTCCTACGAGCAGTACTTC; CDR3: CASSPTPSYEQYF
size: NA; J: TRBJ2-7; V: TRBV27; D: NA; DNA: TGTGCCAGCAGTTTAAATGGGGAGCTTCACTACGAGCAGTACTTC; CDR3: CASSLNGELHYEQYF
size: few; J: TRBJ1-4; V: TRBV9; D: NA; DNA: TGTGCCAGCAGCGTAGTGGACGGGGGGAAACTGTTTTTT; CDR3: CASSVVDGGKLFF
size: many; J: TRBJ1-6; V: TRBV7-9; D: TRBD1; DNA: TGTGCCAGCAGCCAACGCGACAGGGTGGGCAATTCACCCCTCCACTTT; CDR3: CASSQRDRVGNSPLHF
size: NA; J: TRBJ2-4; V: TRBV20-1; D: NA; DNA: TGCAGTGCCAACAACAGGGTTGATTCCTATAAAAACATTCAGTACTTC; CDR3: CSANNRVDSYKNIQYF
size: NA; J: TRBJ1-4; V: TRBV11-2; D: NA; DNA: TGTGCCAGCAGCTTAGTCCTTAATGAAAAACTGTTTTTT; CDR3: CASSLVLNEKLFF
size: many; J: TRBJ2-3; V: TRBV7-2; D: NA; DNA: TGTGCCAGCAGCTTGCCCACAGATACGCAGTATTTT; CDR3: CASSLPTDTQYF
size: many; J: TRBJ2-1; V: TRBV7-2; D: NA; DNA: TGTGCCAGCAGCCTCCGGGCGTTCAATGAGCAGTTCTTC; CDR3: CASSLRAFNEQFF
size: NA; J: TRBJ2-7; V: TRBV23-1; D: TRBD2; DNA: TGCGCCAGCAGTCACGCCGGGGGGGGGGCGACCTACGAGCGGTACTTC; CDR3: CASSHAGGGATYERYF
size: NA; J: TRBJ1-1; V: TRBV12-5; D: NA; DNA: TGTGCTAGTGCCCCCCTCCCCGGCACTGAAGCTTTCTTT; CDR3: CASAPLPGTEAFF
size: NA; J: TRBJ2-7; V: TRBV10-3; D: NA; DNA: TGTGCCATCAGCCCCCAATACCTGGACGAGCAGTACTTC; CDR3: CAISPQYLDEQYF
size: NA; J: TRBJ2-5; V: TRBV29-1; D: NA; DNA: TGCAGCGCAATGACAGGACAAGAGACCCAGTACTTC; CDR3: CSAMTGQETQYF
size: many; J: TRBJ2-1; V: TRBV6-2/TRBV6-3; D: NA; DNA: TGTGCCAGCACAGACTCCTACAATGAGCAGTTCTTC; CDR3: CASTDSYNEQFF
size: few; J: TRBJ1-1; V: TRBV7-8; D: TRBD1; DNA: TGTGCCAGCAGCTCTGACAGGGGTGTCGCTGAAGCTTTCTTT; CDR3: CASSSDRGVAEAFF
size: NA; J: TRBJ2-7; V: TRBV3-1; D: NA; DNA: TGTGCCAGCAGCCAAATGGCTATGAGGGCCCACGAGCAGTACTTC; CDR3: CASSQMAMRAHEQYF
size: many; J: TRBJ1-1; V: TRBV10-3; D: TRBD1; DNA: TGTGCCATCAGTGATGGGCAGGGGGAGAGGGCTTTCTTT; CDR3: CAISDGQGERAFF
size: few; J: TRBJ1-1; V: TRBV20-1; D: TRBD1; DNA: TGCAGTGCTTCCCCAGGGGGATCCGTCGTTCCGGGAGCTTTCTTT; CDR3: CSASPGGSVVPGAFF
size: many; J: TRBJ2-5; V: TRBV28; D: TRBD2; DNA: TGTGCCAGCAGGGGACTAGCGGGGCGAGGGACCCAGTACTTC; CDR3: CASRGLAGRGTQYF
size: NA; J: TRBJ2-1; V: TRBV6-4; D: NA; DNA: TGTGCCAAGTTCTGGGTAGGCCTACTTGAGCAGTTCTTC; CDR3: CAKFWVGLLEQFF
size: many; J: TRBJ2-3; V: TRBV7-2; D: NA; DNA: TGTGCCAGCAGCCGACAGGTCCGGCCGGATACGCAGTATTTT; CDR3: CASSRQVRPDTQYF
size: NA; J: TRBJ1-5; V: TRBV6-1; D: NA; DNA: TGTGCCAGCAGTCCCAGGGTAAACCAGCCCCAGCATTTT; CDR3: CASSPRVNQPQHF
size: NA; J: TRBJ2-5; V: TRBV7-9; D: TRBD1; DNA: TGTGCCAGCATACGACCGGGACAGGGAATTGGGACCCAGTACTTC; CDR3: CASIRPGQGIGTQYF
size: many; J: TRBJ2-7; V: TRBV7-6; D: NA; DNA: TGTGCCAGCAGCCCTAAAAGAGGGGGGGTATTCGGGTGCGAGCAGTACTTC; CDR3: CASSPKRGGVFGCEQYF
size: NA; J: TRBJ1-1; V: TRBV20-1; D: NA; DNA: TGCAGTGCTAATGGCCCCCGACCGCGGAAAGTGAACACTGAAGCTTTCTTT; CDR3: CSANGPRPRKVNTEAFF
size: NA; J: TRBJ1-1; V: TRBV10-2; D: NA; DNA: TGCGCCAGCAAAGTGGTGGGCAGGTCGGGCACTGAAGCTTTCTTT; CDR3: CASKVVGRSGTEAFF
size: few; J: TRBJ2-3; V: TRBV27; D: TRBD1; DNA: TGTGCCAGCAGTCCGGGACAGTATAGCACAGATACGCAGTATTTT; CDR3: CASSPGQYSTDTQYF
size: NA; J: TRBJ2-7; V: TRBV4-3; D: TRBD2; DNA: TGCGCCAGCAGCCCGGGAGCGGGGGTAACCGAGCAGTACTTC; CDR3: CASSPGAGVTEQYF
size: many; J: TRBJ2-5; V: TRBV7-8; D: NA; DNA: TGTGCCAGCAGCTTAGAAGGCTCCCAGTACTTC; CDR3: CASSLEGSQYF
size: NA; J: TRBJ2-7; V: TRBV7-2; D: TRBD2; DNA: TGTGCCAGCAGCCCCTTACTAGCGGGAGATGGCGAGCAGTACTTC; CDR3: CASSPLLAGDGEQYF
size: few; J: TRBJ2-1; V: TRBV12-3/TRBV12-4; D: NA; DNA: TGTGCCAGCAGTTTCCTCGAGGCTTACAATGAGCAGTTCTTC; CDR3: CASSFLEAYNEQFF